The sequence of this T cell receptor beta chain was determined in a study of cytomegalovirus exposure and HLA in healthy donors. Points from the study as a whole: Later analysis demonstrated an association between a missense DCLRE1C variant and TCR beta V- and J-gene trimming. Earlier findings revealed that most TCR beta V segments proved productive either about 87% or about 30% of the time.

This clone has a handful of counts. Its antigen is as yet unknown. V gave up 0 bases and J gave up 13 bases, with 13 bases separating them. The germline gives CDR1 SEHNR, CDR2 FQNEAQ (reference sequence). This CDR3 spans 14 amino acids. The PCR employed 60 Vbeta primers together with 13 Jbeta primers. Sequencing used immunoSEQ multiplex PCR; TCRdb keeps in-frame clones, though not all of them. The repertoire holds approximately 24,000 clones, roughly 70% seen once, with 3.5% to 4.5% in the top ten. The rearrangement links TRBV7-9 to TRBJ1-6; D is possibly TRBD1 (5 bases). Sequencing was carried out using PBMCs. The TCR was taken from a woman between 50 and 59 years old in good health and CMV-seronegative. The CDR3 DNA sequence: TGTGCCAGCAGCTTAGCAGCGGGGCCTGGGCCCCTCCACTTT. Translating it yields CASSLAAGPGPLHF.